A selection of T cell receptor beta chains follows, all from one sample in a study of early T cells in non-severe SARS-CoV-2 infection. TCRdb reanalysed the 5' RACE reads using MiXCR and keeps one entry per CDR3 protein. The table has fewer than 100,000 distinct CDR3 sequences, 10% to 12% seen once. The sequenced sample consisted of whole blood. Receptor source: an adult who was a healthcare worker with PCR-confirmed SARS-CoV-2 infection or an uninfected control (not recorded which). CDR3s include the opening cysteine and the closing phenylalanine or tryptophan. The order of the fields is clone size, CDR3 length, J gene, V gene, CDR3 protein. Clone size is stated in some rows and not others, as once, few, many or a class when expanded.

few,13,TRBJ1-1,TRBV12-3/TRBV12-4,CASSFSGRTEAFF
many,16,TRBJ1-4,TRBV12-3/TRBV12-4,CASSSTVQSTNEKLFF
.,13,TRBJ2-7,TRBV7-9,CASSPRPQGEQYF
.,17,TRBJ2-3,TRBV4-1,CASSQEAASGASDTQYF
.,13,TRBJ2-1,TRBV5-6,CASSPADGLKQFF
many,14,TRBJ2-1,TRBV7-6,CASSSLPAADEQFF
many,15,TRBJ2-4,TRBV29-1,CSVDAGGVAKNIQYF
many,15,TRBJ2-3,TRBV6-5,CASSSPRTGTDTQYF
.,16,TRBJ1-5,TRBV4-3,CASSLGVGSGNQPQHF
few,14,TRBJ1-5,TRBV20-1,CSASEGTSNQPQHF
many,11,TRBJ2-7,TRBV29-1,CSVARGYEQYF
few,15,TRBJ1-6,TRBV6-5,CASSYARQGGSPLHF
many,13,TRBJ1-6,TRBV20-1,CSASRDRDSPLHF
many,15,TRBJ2-7,TRBV12-5,CASGITGEVGYEQYF
many,13,TRBJ2-7,TRBV19,CASSLSTSGEQYF
few,16,TRBJ1-2,TRBV28,CASSRLPGQGADGYTF
many,14,TRBJ2-3,TRBV10-2,CASRPSGHTDTQYF
many,15,TRBJ2-3,TRBV4-1,CASSQDPQGPDTQYF
many,16,TRBJ2-7,TRBV7-2,CASSLAQGISAYEQYF
many,14,TRBJ1-1,TRBV10-3,CAISESFGVTEAFF
many,12,TRBJ1-2,TRBV29-1,CSVLGQGYGYTF
many,15,TRBJ2-1,TRBV5-6,CASSLGGTSYNEQFF
few,13,TRBJ2-7,TRBV30,CAWSNGGTYEQYF
many,15,TRBJ1-5,TRBV10-3,CAISPQGGGNQPQHF
few,14,TRBJ1-5,TRBV3-1,CASSPAGAYQPQHF
.,14,TRBJ2-2,TRBV10-3,CAISESSMAGELFF
.,15,TRBJ2-7,TRBV2,CASSVGDSTLYEQYF
.,17,TRBJ2-1,TRBV12-3/TRBV12-4,CASSPLSVGQVYNEQFF
.,12,TRBJ1-2,TRBV29-1,CSVEGRSYGYTF
.,16,TRBJ2-5,TRBV29-1,CSGLGGGQTRKETQYF
many,16,TRBJ1-3,TRBV5-1,CASSLGDNNSGNTIYF
few,16,TRBJ1-2,TRBV12-5,CASGGEQHALFYGYTF
many,14,TRBJ2-3,TRBV5-5,CASRPGQGLDTQYF
few,13,TRBJ1-4,TRBV20-1,CSVHHRGSEKLFF
few,9,TRBJ1-2,TRBV20-1,CSAGRENTF
many,15,TRBJ1-2,TRBV5-1,CASSLEEGKGYGYTF
.,15,TRBJ1-2,TRBV5-1,CASSLREGANYGYTF
large,13,TRBJ2-1,TRBV29-1,CSVELAGYNEQFF
many,16,TRBJ2-1,TRBV12-3/TRBV12-4,CASSPGAGTEKNEQFF
many,13,TRBJ1-1,TRBV2,CASKPTGLDEAFF
few,12,TRBJ2-7,TRBV7-6,CASSRSGGEQYF
many,19,TRBJ2-1,TRBV13,CASSFRTGVLPSSYNEQFF
many,16,TRBJ2-3,TRBV9,CASSLHTGTGTDTQYF